This is a list of T cell receptor beta chains from one sample in a study of response to subunit inactivated influenza vaccine. TCRdb independently ran MiXCR on the RT-PCR reads; one entry per CDR3 protein. The sample lists about 530,000 distinct CDR3 sequences, 10% to 15% occurring once. The sample consisted of PBMCs from blood, taken on the day of vaccination. Receptors were obtained from a man aged 50 to 59 who received an inactivated influenza vaccine. CDR3s include the opening cysteine and the closing phenylalanine or tryptophan. A D gene is named only where the DNA matches it firmly. Size is omitted from some rows. Given values are once, few, many or a class for expanded clones.

J,V,size,D,DNA,CDR3
TRBJ1-1,TRBV6-2/TRBV6-3,many,NA,TGTGCCAGCAGTTACGGACCTGCGAACACTGAAGCTTTCTTT,CASSYGPANTEAFF
TRBJ2-7,TRBV3-1,few,NA,TGTGCCAGCAGCCCCTTGGATGGAACCGCCTCCTACGAGCAGTACTTC,CASSPLDGTASYEQYF
TRBJ2-5,TRBV6-2/TRBV6-3,few,NA,TGTGCCAGCAGCCCTACTAGCCTCGAGACCCAGTACTTC,CASSPTSLETQYF
TRBJ2-1,TRBV2,few,NA,TGTGCCAGCAGTGAAATCGGCGGAGACCAGTTCTTC,CASSEIGGDQFF
TRBJ2-7,TRBV3-1,few,TRBD2,TGTGCCAGCAGCCTCGGACTAGCGGGAACCCCCCTGTCCTACGAGCAGTACTTC,CASSLGLAGTPLSYEQYF
TRBJ2-7,TRBV5-6,few,NA,TGTGCCAGCAGCTTAAGTCCGGGGCGGGGCCCCTACGAGCAGTACTTC,CASSLSPGRGPYEQYF
TRBJ2-7,TRBV20-1,NA,NA,TGCAGTGCTGGCACTTACGAGCAGTACTTC,CSAGTYEQYF
TRBJ2-2,TRBV7-8,few,NA,TGTGCCAGCAGCTTAGACAGGCGTCGGGAGCTGTTTTTT,CASSLDRRRELFF
TRBJ2-2,TRBV4-3,few,TRBD2,TGCGCCAGCAGCTGGGGCGGGGGTAACACCGGGGAGCTGTTTTTT,CASSWGGGNTGELFF
TRBJ1-1,TRBV18,few,TRBD1,TGTGCCAGCTCACCAACAGGGGCGAACACTGAAGCTTTCTTT,CASSPTGANTEAFF
TRBJ2-5,TRBV28,few,NA,TGTGCCAGCACCAGACTCCGAGCGGAGACCCAGTACTTC,CASTRLRAETQYF
TRBJ1-2,TRBV5-1,NA,TRBD1,TGCGCCAGCAGCTTAGAACAGGGGGCGATGGGCTACACCTTC,CASSLEQGAMGYTF
TRBJ2-1,TRBV5-1,few,NA,TGCGCCAGCAGCCCGGGGCACGCTAGCGACAATGAGCAGTTCTTC,CASSPGHASDNEQFF
TRBJ2-5,TRBV5-6,few,NA,TGTGCCAGCAGTCCCCACGCTTGGACCCGAGAGACCCAGTACTTC,CASSPHAWTRETQYF
TRBJ1-4,TRBV5-1,NA,NA,TGCGCCAGCAGCTGGGGTGGGTCTGCAACTAATGAAAAACTGTTTTTT,CASSWGGSATNEKLFF
TRBJ1-3,TRBV7-6,many,TRBD1,TGTGCCAGCAGCTCCCGGACAGGGCACTCTGGAAACACCATATATTTT,CASSSRTGHSGNTIYF
TRBJ2-7,TRBV6-1,many,NA,TGTGCCAGCAGCCTTTTGGGGAGGGGGTCCGAGCAGTACTTC,CASSLLGRGSEQYF
TRBJ1-2,TRBV5-1,few,NA,TGCGCCAGCAGCTTGGACGGCAGTTCCTATGGCTACACCTTC,CASSLDGSSYGYTF
TRBJ2-1,TRBV18,few,NA,TGTGCCAGCTCACCAATCCAGGGGTGGAATGAGCAGTTCTTC,CASSPIQGWNEQFF
TRBJ2-1,TRBV5-1,NA,NA,TGCGCCAGCAGCGTGGACAACTCCTACAATGAGCAGTTCTTC,CASSVDNSYNEQFF
TRBJ2-4,TRBV3-1,NA,NA,TGTGCCAGCAGCCAAGAAGGTGTGACCAAAAACATTCAGTACTTC,CASSQEGVTKNIQYF
TRBJ1-2,TRBV30,few,NA,TGTGCCTGGAACGGGGGCGCTGGCTATGGCTACACCTTC,CAWNGGAGYGYTF
TRBJ2-1,TRBV27,NA,TRBD1,TGTGCCAGCAGTATAACAGGGGGCCATGAGCAGTTCTTC,CASSITGGHEQFF
TRBJ1-6,TRBV20-1,NA,NA,TGCAGTGCTCGTCCCGGGGTCGGTAATTCACCCCTCCACTTT,CSARPGVGNSPLHF
TRBJ2-7,TRBV5-1,many,TRBD1,TGTGCCAGCAGCTCCGGGACAGGGGACTACGAGCAGTACTTC,CASSSGTGDYEQYF
TRBJ2-3,TRBV5-1,many,NA,TGTGCCAGCAGCCCGGGGGGCCCCACAGATACGCAGTATTTT,CASSPGGPTDTQYF
TRBJ2-2,TRBV7-9,many,NA,TGTGCCAGCAGTTTACCAAACACCGGGGAGCTGTTTTTT,CASSLPNTGELFF
TRBJ2-7,TRBV25-1,many,TRBD1,TGTGCCAGCAGTCCCGGACAGGGGGCTACCTACGAGCAGTACTTC,CASSPGQGATYEQYF
TRBJ2-5,TRBV29-1,many,TRBD2,TGCAGCGTTTGGATGAAGGGACTACAAGAGACCCAGTACTTC,CSVWMKGLQETQYF
TRBJ2-5,TRBV20-1,NA,TRBD2,TGCAGTGCTGCTACCTGGGCGGGGGGGCGTCAAGAGACCCAGTACTTC,CSAATWAGGRQETQYF
TRBJ1-1,TRBV4-2,many,TRBD1,TGTGCCAGCAGCCCAGGAGGGACAGGGAACACTGAAGCTTTCTTT,CASSPGGTGNTEAFF
TRBJ2-6,TRBV28,NA,NA,TGTGCCAGCAGTTTAAGCTACTCTGGGGCCAACGTCCTGACTTTC,CASSLSYSGANVLTF
TRBJ1-1,TRBV9,few,NA,TGTGCCAGCAGCGTAGATAGCCGGAACACTGAAGCTTTCTTT,CASSVDSRNTEAFF
TRBJ2-1,TRBV19,few,TRBD2,TGTGCCAGTAGTATGGTGCTAGCGGGGGTTATTGAGCAGTTCTTC,CASSMVLAGVIEQFF
TRBJ2-5,TRBV20-1,NA,TRBD1,TGCAGTGCCGAGACAGGGCCGCCAGAGACCCAGTACTTC,CSAETGPPETQYF
TRBJ2-7,TRBV11-2,few,NA,TGTGCCAGCAGCCGTAGTCCGGACAAATGGGGCTACGAGCAGTACTTC,CASSRSPDKWGYEQYF
TRBJ1-3,TRBV11-2,few,NA,TGTGCCAGCAGCCCTCAGGGAAACACCATATATTTT,CASSPQGNTIYF